Below, 29 T cell receptor beta chains from the same sample are listed, as sequenced in a study of resident and recirculating memory T cells in vitiligo. TCRdb keeps only in-frame clones here, not all; method: immunoSEQ multiplex PCR. The sample lists approximately 69,000 clones, approximately 93% occurring once. Sequenced sample: blood. All receptors derive from a male donor with vitiligo.

The chain employs TRBV5-6 and TRBJ2-1, with 11 bases identical to TRBD1. V trimming: 3 bases; J trimming: 8 bases; junction bases outside the gene matches: 4. The CDR3 totals 14 residues. Per the germline V gene, CDR1 is SGHDT and CDR2 is YYEEEE. The DNA for the CDR3 is TGTGCCAGCAGCTCGGGACAGGGGGTGGATGAGCAGTTCTTC. Its translation is CASSSGQGVDEQFF.

The rearrangement links TRBV5-6 to TRBJ1-1; 10 nucleotides match TRBD1. This CDR3 has 15 amino acids. Germline CDR1 SGHDT, CDR2 YYEEEE. The V and J ends lost 4 bases and 0 bases, in that order; junction bases with no gene match: 3. The CDR3 DNA sequence: TGTGCCAGCAGCGTGGGACAGGGGTTGAACACTGAAGCTTTCTTT. This codes for CASSVGQGLNTEAFF.

The chain has TRBV5-6 and TRBJ2-7, with 9 bases identical to TRBD1. The germline V gene encodes CDR1 SGHDT and CDR2 YYEEEE. This CDR3 is 17 amino acids long. V was clipped by 4 bases and J by 5 bases; unmatched bases: 16. CDR3 bases: TGTGCCAGCAGCGCCGGGACAGGGAGAGGCCATCCCAACGAGCAGTACTTC. Translating it yields CASSAGTGRGHPNEQYF.

The genes are TRBV2 and TRBJ1-2; no clear D gene. This CDR3 contains 13 residues. The V and J ends lost 7 bases and 4 bases respectively, with 13 bases between them. Per the germline V gene, CDR1 is SNHLY and CDR2 is FYNNEI. The CDR3 bases are TGTGCCAGCATGACCGCGGTAGGCTATGGCTACACCTTC. Translation gives CASMTAVGYGYTF. Supplemented by reference TRBV2 and TRBJ1-2, the full variable domain reads EPEVTQTPSHQVTQMGQEVILRCVPISNHLYFYWYRQILGQKVEFLVSFYNNEISEKSEIFDDQFSVERPDGSNFTLKIRSTKLEDSAMYFCASMTAVGYGYTFGSGTRLTVV.

This clone was picked up one time. The V and J genes are TRBV28 and TRBJ1-4; 7 bases match TRBD1. The length of the CDR3 is 16 residues. V was clipped by 4 bases and J by 8 bases; unmatched bases: 13. Germline CDR1 is MDHEN and CDR2 is SYDVKM. The CDR3 protein is CASSSRTGRASEKLFF. The CDR3 DNA reads TGTGCCAGCAGTTCGCGGACAGGACGGGCTAGCGAAAAACTGTTTTTT.

This clone was seen only once. The genes are TRBV7-6 and TRBJ2-2; 7 bases agree with TRBD1. Germline-derived CDR1 and CDR2 are SGHVS and FNYEAQ. There are 14 residues in the CDR3. V lost 5 bases to trimming and J lost 6 bases; unmatched junction nucleotides: 6. Written as DNA, the CDR3 is TGTGCCAGCAGCCCTCGACAGGGCGCCGGGGAGCTGTTTTTT. It is translated as CASSPRQGAGELFF. Full variable domain (outside the CDR3, taken from reference TRBV7-6 and TRBJ2-2): GAGVSQSPRYKVTKRGQDVALRCDPISGHVSLYWYRQALGQGPEFLTYFNYEAQQDKSGLPNDRFSAERPEGSISTLTIQRTEQRDSAMYRCASSPRQGAGELFFGEGSRLTVL.

This chain joins TRBV6-5 and TRBJ2-5; maybe TRBD1 (6 bases). This CDR3 comprises 14 residues. CDR1 MNHEY and CDR2 SVGAGI come from the germline V gene. The V end was cut by 7 bases, the J end by 7 bases, with 19 bases between. CDR3 DNA sequence: TGTGCCAGCAATTCCGGAACAGGGTCCAGGACCCAGTACTTC. Translation gives CASNSGTGSRTQYF.

The chain is built from TRBV7-2 and TRBJ1-4; 8 bases align to TRBD1. Germline V CDR1 and CDR2: SGHTA, FQGNSA. Germline trimming cut 4 bases from V and 6 bases from J; bases unmatched to any gene: 10. This CDR3 spans 16 amino acids. CDR3 protein: CASSYDPTGGDEKLFF. For the CDR3, the DNA is TGTGCCAGCAGCTACGACCCTACAGGGGGTGATGAAAAACTGTTTTTT.

The chain links TRBV7-9 to TRBJ2-1; 8 bases are a match to TRBD1. This CDR3 is 13 amino acids long. Trimming removed 3 bases from V and 10 bases from J; junction bases left unmatched: 5. Per the germline V gene, CDR1 is SEHNR and CDR2 is FQNEAQ (reference sequence). CDR3 in amino acids: CASSLDREEEQFF. The CDR3 DNA follows: TGTGCCAGCAGCTTGGACAGGGAGGAAGAGCAGTTCTTC.

The rearrangement uses TRBV7-2 and TRBJ2-5; 10 bases match TRBD2. Germline lookup yields CDR1 SGHTA and CDR2 FQGNSA. The CDR3 has 17 residues. V lost 1 base to trimming and J lost 3 bases; unmatched junction nucleotides: 8. CDR3 DNA: TGTGCCAGCAGCTTAGAGCGCCGACTAGCGGGCAAAGAGACCCAGTACTTC. Protein sequence: CASSLERRLAGKETQYF.

The rearrangement uses TRBV9 and TRBJ1-2, with D possibly TRBD1 on 5 matching bases. V was pared by 2 bases and J by 4 bases, with 12 bases between. The CDR3 loop spans 14 amino acids. The germline CDR1 and CDR2 sequences are SGDLS and YYNGEE. CDR3 coding DNA: TGTGCCAGCAGCGTGGAGGGGAGCAGCTATGGCTACACCTTC. It encodes CASSVEGSSYGYTF. The full variable domain, rest sourced from reference TRBV9 and TRBJ1-2, is DSGVTQTPKHLITATGQRVTLRCSPRSGDLSVYWYQQSLDQGLQFLIQYYNGEERAKGNILERFSAQQFPDLHSELNLSSLELGDSALYFCASSVEGSSYGYTFGSGTRLTVV.

V and J are TRBV19 and TRBJ2-7, with 11 bases aligning to TRBD1. Germline CDR1 and CDR2: LNHDA and SQIVND (reference sequence). V shed 1 base, J shed 1 base, and the junction held 9 bases outside the gene matches. The CDR3 sequence is 18 residues long. CDR3 coding DNA: TGTGCCAGTAGTATAGGGGCCCTAGGACAGGGGGCATCCTACGAGCAGTACTTC. It is translated as CASSIGALGQGASYEQYF.

The chain joins TRBV12-5 to TRBJ1-5, with 8 bases that match TRBD1. The CDR3 consists of 16 residues. CDR1 and CDR2 (germline): LGHNT, FRNRAP. J gave up 6 bases and V 6 bases, and 13 bases lay outside the gene matches. CDR3 loop: CASGPGAQGAGQPQHF. The CDR3 nucleotides read TGTGCTAGTGGACCGGGAGCGCAGGGGGCGGGTCAGCCCCAGCATTTT.

The chain couples TRBV10-3 to TRBJ2-2; 8 bases map to TRBD1. Germline CDR1 ENHRY, CDR2 SYGVKD. The CDR3 length is 15 residues. The J segment lost 3 bases and the V segment lost 5 bases, leaving 5 bases of the junction unmatched. CDR3 sequence (DNA): TGTGCCATCAGTCCGGGACAGGAAGACACCGGGGAGCTGTTTTTT. Amino acids: CAISPGQEDTGELFF.

The gene calls are TRBV6-5 and TRBJ2-3; weak D call: TRBD2 (5 bases). Trimming removed 4 bases at V and 3 bases at J, with 11 bases between. Germline-derived CDR1 and CDR2 are MNHEY and SVGAGI. This CDR3 spans 14 amino acids. The CDR3 protein is CASSCVSGTDTQYF. As DNA, the CDR3 is TGTGCCAGCAGTTGCGTGTCGGGGACAGATACGCAGTATTTT.

CDR3 nucleotide sequence: TGTGCCAGCAGCTGGCCGCCTAGCGGGGAAGAGACCCAGTACTTC. This encodes CASSWPPSGEETQYF. The chain recombines TRBV7-9 with TRBJ2-5, with TRBD2 matching 9 bases. In germline, CDR1 is SEHNR, CDR2 FQNEAQ (reference sequence). Trimming at V came to 4 bases and at J to 3 bases, leaving 6 bases not matched to a gene. The CDR3 is made up of 15 amino acids.

The chain is built from TRBV4-3 and TRBJ2-5; D is perhaps TRBD2 (6 bases). This CDR3 region has 18 residues. Germline CDR1 and CDR2: LGHNA and YSLEER. Trimming took off 0 bases at V and 0 bases at J, with 17 bases between the two ends. CDR3 DNA sequence: TGCGCCAGCAGCCAAGAGCCCTCGAGGCGGGGTTACCAAGAGACCCAGTACTTC. Translated, it gives CASSQEPSRRGYQETQYF.

This chain joins TRBV6-6 and TRBJ1-3; D uncertain. The CDR3 consists of 14 residues. Trimming took off 0 bases at V and 2 bases at J, with 5 bases between the two ends. Germline V gene lookup returns CDR1 MNHNY and CDR2 SVGAGI (reference sequence). The CDR3 here is CASSYSRTGNTIYF. Here the CDR3 DNA reads TGTGCCAGCAGTTACTCCAGGACTGGAAACACCATATATTTT.

The CDR3 region is CASSATAFNYGYTF. The CDR3 nucleotides are TGTGCCAGCAGTGCGACAGCATTTAACTATGGCTACACCTTC. The genes are TRBV2 and TRBJ1-2; the D gene is possibly TRBD1 (5 bases). V was shortened by 4 bases and J by 1 base, with 10 bases between the two germline ends. The CDR3 is made up of 14 amino acids. The germline gives CDR1 SNHLY, CDR2 FYNNEI. The full variable domain, its missing parts supplied by reference TRBV2 and TRBJ1-2, is EPEVTQTPSHQVTQMGQEVILRCVPISNHLYFYWYRQILGQKVEFLVSFYNNEISEKSEIFDDQFSVERPDGSNFTLKIRSTKLEDSAMYFCASSATAFNYGYTFGSGTRLTVV.

The genes are TRBV5-8 and TRBJ2-3, with D unresolved. The germline V and J ends were trimmed by 0 bases and 1 base, with 6 bases remaining between them. The germline gives CDR1 SGHTS, CDR2 YDEGEE. The CDR3 is 14 amino acids. The DNA for the CDR3 is TGTGCCAGCAGCTTGGGTTCTGGCACAGATACGCAGTATTTT. Encoded protein: CASSLGSGTDTQYF.

The V call is TRBV6-5, the J call TRBJ2-1, with D possibly being TRBD1 (6 bases). The CDR3 covers 13 residues. V lost 6 bases and J 6 bases, leaving 12 bases between the germline ends. Germline assignment: CDR1 MNHEY and CDR2 SVGAGI. Here the CDR3 DNA reads TGTGCCAGCAGACCAGGGGTTGTCAATGAGCAGTTCTTC. This encodes CASRPGVVNEQFF.

The CDR3 sequence: CASSSSTGGPLHEQYF. DNA of the CDR3: TGTGCCAGCAGCTCCTCAACAGGGGGTCCGTTGCACGAGCAGTACTTC. The chain links TRBV6-6 to TRBJ2-7; 8 nucleotides line up with TRBD1. Germline loops: CDR1 MNHNY, CDR2 SVGAGI (reference sequence). Unmatched junction bases numbered 15, after V lost 6 bases and J lost 5 bases. The CDR3 runs 16 residues.

The chain is built from TRBV10-3 and TRBJ2-1; D is possibly TRBD1 (6 bases). Germline loops: CDR1 ENHRY, CDR2 SYGVKD. V lost 7 bases to trimming and J lost 7 bases, with 11 bases between them. This CDR3 has 12 residues. The CDR3 loop reads CAITGGQNEQFF. CDR3 bases: TGTGCCATCACTGGGGGCCAAAATGAGCAGTTCTTC.

Here the CDR3 DNA reads TGCGCCAGCAGCCAAGATCCCCTAGCGGGGGGGCCCCTCTCCTACAATGAGCAGTTCTTC. Its protein is CASSQDPLAGGPLSYNEQFF. This chain links TRBV4-3 with TRBJ2-1, with 12 nucleotides matching TRBD2. CDR3 size: 20 residues. The germline V gene has CDR1 LGHNA and CDR2 YSLEER. V lost 0 bases to trimming and J lost 0 bases; unmatched junction nucleotides: 9.

V gene TRBV5-1 combines with J gene TRBJ1-6; TRBD1 matches 8 bases. V shed 4 bases, J shed 4 bases, and the junction held 4 bases outside the gene matches. The CDR3 contains 15 residues. Germline loops: CDR1 SGHRS, CDR2 YFSETQ. The CDR3 protein is CASSQRTGYNSPLHF. CDR3 nucleotide sequence: TGCGCCAGCAGCCAAAGGACAGGGTATAATTCACCCCTCCACTTT.

The J gene is TRBJ1-5, the V gene TRBV7-3; TRBD1 might be the D (6 bases). This CDR3 has 15 amino acids. CDR1 SGHTA and CDR2 FQGTGA come from the germline V gene. V lost 5 bases to trimming and J lost 6 bases, with 17 bases between them. The CDR3 spells CASSRRGLIRQPQHF. The DNA for the CDR3 is TGTGCCAGCAGCCGCAGGGGCCTAATTCGTCAGCCCCAGCATTTT.

V is TRBV7-8 and J is TRBJ1-1; D gene ambiguous. Germline V gives CDR1 SGHVS, CDR2 FQNEAQ. Trimming took off 0 bases at V and 0 bases at J, with 5 bases between the two ends. This CDR3 contains 14 residues. DNA of the CDR3: TGTGCCAGCAGCTTAGCGGGAGTGAACACTGAAGCTTTCTTT. Its protein is CASSLAGVNTEAFF.

The V gene is TRBV7-9, the J gene TRBJ1-1; 7 nucleotides agree with TRBD1. V was clipped by 1 base and J by 5 bases; unmatched bases: 13. Germline CDR1 is SEHNR and CDR2 is FQNEAQ (reference sequence). There are 17 residues in the CDR3. CDR3 bases: TGTGCCAGCAGCTTAGGGACTACAACGGGACAGACTACTGAAGCTTTCTTT. Its translation is CASSLGTTTGQTTEAFF.

This rearrangement joins TRBV29-1 to TRBJ1-4; TRBD1 aligns across 7 bases. Unmatched junction bases numbered 7, after V lost 6 bases and J lost 0 bases. CDR3 length equals 15 residues. Germline assignment: CDR1 SQVTM and CDR2 ANQGSEA. The CDR3 region is CSVRQGGTTNEKLFF. CDR3 nucleotide sequence: TGCAGCGTCAGACAGGGAGGAACAACTAATGAAAAACTGTTTTTT.